The rows below give T cell receptor beta chains drawn from one sample of a study of immune aging and cytomegalovirus after organ transplant. The antigens for these receptors are not known. Using its own MiXCR run on the single-cell sequencing reads, TCRdb lists one record per CDR3 protein. The sample has roughly 23,000 distinct CDR3 sequences, about a third seen once. Sequencing was performed on CMV peptide-activated CD4+ and CD8+ T cells sorted from blood, taken at five time points, pooled. These TCRs come from a female donor who had a heart transplant and CMV viremia. Each CDR3 is given with its conserved first and last residue. Each record gives: J gene, V gene, clone size, D gene, CDR3 length, CDR3 protein, CDR3 DNA. The D gene is left open where the match is weak. The listing skips clone size in some rows; elsewhere it reads once, few, many or a size class.

>TRBJ2-3|TRBV20-1|many|TRBD1|16
CSAGKGDRVVTDTQYF
TGCAGTGCTGGAAAGGGGGACAGGGTTGTAACAGATACGCAGTATTTT
>TRBJ2-3|TRBV3-1|few|TRBD2|15
CASSPSGSRTDTLYF
TGTGCCAGCAGTCCTAGCGGGAGTAGGACAGATACGCTGTATTTT
>TRBJ1-3|TRBV2|many|NA|15
CASSERRFSGNTIYF
TGTGCCAGCAGTGAACGACGGTTCTCTGGAAACACCATATATTTT
>TRBJ2-2|TRBV6-2/TRBV6-3|NA|NA|15
CASSLDSPSTGELFF
TGTGCCAGCAGCCTGGACAGCCCCAGCACCGGGGAGCTGTTTTTT
>TRBJ1-5|TRBV12-3/TRBV12-4|NA|NA|15
CASSLGGQSNQPQHF
TGTGCCAGCAGTTTGGGTGGACAAAGCAATCAGCCCCAGCATTTT
>TRBJ2-3|TRBV6-5|NA|NA|17
CASSSTRGPGSTDTQYF
TGTGCCAGCAGCTCGACCCGGGGACCTGGCTCCACAGATACGCAGTATTTT
>TRBJ1-1|TRBV2|many|NA|12
CASSPRGSEAFF
TGTGCCAGCAGCCCTCGGGGGTCTGAAGCTTTCTTT
>TRBJ2-1|TRBV29-1|few|NA|11
CSRGSGNEQFF
TGCAGCCGGGGGTCGGGCAATGAGCAGTTCTTC
>TRBJ2-7|TRBV18|NA|NA|16
CASSPPGSTAGYEQYF
TGTGCCAGCTCACCACCTGGCAGCACGGCCGGTTACGAGCAGTACTTC
>TRBJ2-3|TRBV12-3/TRBV12-4|many|NA|14
CASSHRAGADTQYF
TGTGCCAGCAGCCACAGGGCCGGGGCAGATACGCAGTATTTT
>TRBJ2-1|TRBV20-1|NA|NA|14
CSASRGNAGNEQFF
TGCAGTGCTAGCAGGGGAAATGCGGGAAATGAGCAGTTCTTC
>TRBJ2-1|TRBV10-3|few|NA|19
CAISEYPWTDLISCNERFF
TGTGCCATCAGTGAGTATCCCTGGACGGATCTAATCTCCTGCAATGAGCGGTTCTTC
>TRBJ2-7|TRBV28|NA|TRBD2|15
CASSSGGLSTYEQYF
TGTGCCAGCAGCAGCGGGGGTCTATCGACCTACGAGCAGTACTTC
>TRBJ2-7|TRBV20-1|medium-sized|NA|15
CSASPPVGPSYEQYF
TGCAGTGCCAGTCCACCCGTCGGTCCCTCCTACGAGCAGTACTTC
>TRBJ2-1|TRBV5-6|few|TRBD2|16
CASSLFRAGTYNEQFF
TGTGCCAGCAGCTTGTTTCGAGCGGGAACCTACAATGAGCAGTTCTTC
>TRBJ1-1|TRBV29-1|NA|NA|13
CSVAWGDSIEAFF
TGCAGTGTTGCGTGGGGTGACAGCATTGAAGCTTTCTTT
>TRBJ2-6|TRBV19|few|NA|16
CASSIDAGAGANVLTF
TGTGCCAGTAGTATAGATGCAGGAGCCGGGGCCAACGTCCTGACTTTC
>TRBJ2-2|TRBV13|many|TRBD2|13
CASSYGGTGELFF
TGTGCCAGCAGCTACGGGGGGACCGGGGAGCTGTTTTTT
>TRBJ2-1|TRBV12-3/TRBV12-4|many|NA|17
CASSLGIATSSYNEQFF
TGTGCCAGCAGTTTAGGGATAGCAACGAGCTCCTACAATGAGCAGTTCTTC
>TRBJ1-5|TRBV24-1|NA|NA|13
CATKGGQDQPQHF
TGTGCCACCAAGGGGGGGCAGGATCAGCCCCAGCATTTT
>TRBJ2-3|TRBV11-1|few|NA|17
CASSLGVFRGLTDTQYF
TGTGCCAGCAGCTTAGGGGTGTTCCGCGGGCTTACAGATACGCAGTATTTT
>TRBJ1-1|TRBV7-9|few|NA|14
CASSSPIIRGEAFF
TGTGCCAGCAGCTCCCCCATTATCCGTGGAGAAGCTTTCTTT